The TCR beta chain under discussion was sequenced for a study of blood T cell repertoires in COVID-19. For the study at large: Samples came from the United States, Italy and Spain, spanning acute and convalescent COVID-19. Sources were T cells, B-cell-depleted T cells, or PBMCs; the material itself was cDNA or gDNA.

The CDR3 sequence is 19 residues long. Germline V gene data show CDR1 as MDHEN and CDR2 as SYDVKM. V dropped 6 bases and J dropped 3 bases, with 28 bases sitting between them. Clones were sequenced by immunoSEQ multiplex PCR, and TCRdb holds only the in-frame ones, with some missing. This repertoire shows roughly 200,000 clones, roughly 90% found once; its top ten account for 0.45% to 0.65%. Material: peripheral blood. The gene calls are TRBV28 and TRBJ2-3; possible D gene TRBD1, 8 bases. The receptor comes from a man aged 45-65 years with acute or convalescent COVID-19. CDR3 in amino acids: CASSPGRTYRGGGTDTQYF. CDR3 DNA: TGTGCCAGCAGCCCAGGGAGGACTTACAGGGGGGGCGGGACAGATACGCAGTATTTT. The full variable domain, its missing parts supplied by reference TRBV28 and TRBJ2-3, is DVKVTQSSRYLVKRTGEKVFLECVQDMDHENMFWYRQDPGLGLRLIYFSYDVKMKEKGDIPEGYSVSREKKERFSLILESASTNQTSMYLCASSPGRTYRGGGTDTQYFGPGTRLTVL.